These 18 T cell receptor beta chains were all obtained from the same sample, sequenced in a study of cytomegalovirus exposure and HLA in healthy donors. With 60 Vbeta and 13 Jbeta primers, the PCR was carried out. The protocol was immunoSEQ multiplex PCR, while the TCRdb copy is restricted to in-frame clones and leaves out a portion. Its clone listing holds about 200,000 clones. The sequenced sample was PBMCs. The source of these receptors is a woman between 25 and 40 years old in good health and CMV-seropositive.

The chain uses TRBV2 and TRBJ1-1; TRBD1 matches at 8 bases. Trimming cost V 1 base and J 5 bases; bases outside gene matches: 18. Germline CDR1 and CDR2: SNHLY and FYNNEI. The CDR3 runs 19 residues. The CDR3 nucleotides read TGTGCCAGCAGTGAAGTGCTCGACAGGGGTAAGGGTCCGGGGACTGAAGCTTTCTTT. Translating it yields CASSEVLDRGKGPGTEAFF.

The rearrangement links TRBV7-2 to TRBJ2-1; the match to TRBD1 covers 7 bases. Germline values: CDR1 SGHTA, CDR2 FQGNSA. The CDR3 runs 17 residues. The J segment lost 0 bases and the V segment lost 5 bases, leaving 10 bases of the junction unmatched. The CDR3 protein is CASSQGDGVRSYNEQFF. CDR3 in DNA: TGTGCCAGCAGCCAGGGGGACGGAGTCCGCTCCTACAATGAGCAGTTCTTC. The full variable domain, completed using reference TRBV7-2 and TRBJ2-1, is GAGVSQSPSNKVTEKGKDVELRCDPISGHTALYWYRQSLGQGLEFLIYFQGNSAPDKSGLPSDRFSAERTGGSVSTLTIQRTQQEDSAVYLCASSQGDGVRSYNEQFFGPGTRLTVL.

The CDR3 DNA follows: TGTGCCAGTAGTGATGGTCGGGGCACAGATACGCAGTATTTT. Translating gives CASSDGRGTDTQYF. The chain recombines TRBV19 with TRBJ2-3; D is uncertain. Germline CDR1 is LNHDA and CDR2 is SQIVND (reference sequence). V was pared by 5 bases and J by 1 base, with 10 bases between. CDR3 size: 14 residues. The whole variable domain, filled in from reference TRBV19 and TRBJ2-3, reads DGGITQSPKYLFRKEGQNVTLSCEQNLNHDAMYWYRQDPGQGLRLIYYSQIVNDFQKGDIAEGYSVSREKKESFPLTVTSAQKNPTAFYLCASSDGRGTDTQYFGPGTRLTVL.

The gene calls are TRBV10-1 and TRBJ2-5, with 15 bases matching TRBD2. V trimming: 5 bases; J trimming: 2 bases; junction bases outside the gene matches: 3. Germline loops: CDR1 WNHNN, CDR2 SYGVQD (reference sequence). The CDR3 is made up of 16 amino acids. CDR3 DNA sequence: TGCGCCAGCAGTCCTGGACTAGCGGGGGGGCAAGAGACCCAGTACTTC. Its protein product is CASSPGLAGGQETQYF.

CDR3 coding DNA: TGTGCCATCAGTGAGTCGAGGGCTAGGACTGAAGCTTTCTTT. Residues: CAISESRARTEAFF. The gene calls are TRBV10-3 and TRBJ1-1; D call uncertain. CDR1 ENHRY and CDR2 SYGVKD come from the germline V gene. The V and J ends lost 0 bases and 5 bases respectively, with 10 bases between them. The CDR3 covers 14 residues.

Regarding this clone: At one of its ends the junction is not consistent with the germline gene, which may arise from a read error. Other nucleotide sequences in the sample specify the same CDR3. The chain employs TRBV7-8 and TRBJ1-1; no clear D gene. Germline CDR1 and CDR2: SGHVS and FQNEAQ. This CDR3 is built from 15 residues. CDR3 amino acids: CASSSRGYKPTEAFF. Here the CDR3 DNA reads TGCGCCAGCAGCTCCCGCGGGTACAAACCGACTGAAGCTTTCTTT.

This chain's CDR3 is CASEGVADYNEQFF. In DNA, the CDR3 is TGTGCCAGCGAAGGAGTAGCGGACTACAATGAGCAGTTCTTC. The chain uses TRBV21-1 and TRBJ2-1; the D segment call TRBD2 is taken from the table without a DNA check. TRBV21-1 is a documented pseudogene. CDR3 length equals 14 residues.

Here the CDR3 DNA reads TGTGCCACCAGCAGAGTCAGGGGTGGGGAGCTGTTTTTT. It specifies CATSRVRGGELFF. V and J are TRBV15 and TRBJ2-2; D is possibly TRBD1 (6 bases). V dropped 1 base and J dropped 8 bases, with 8 bases sitting between them. Germline V gene sequence: CDR1 LNHNV, CDR2 YYDKDF (reference sequence). The CDR3 is made up of 13 amino acids.

The chain is built from TRBV9 and TRBJ2-2; D unclear. V lost 0 bases and J lost 2, with 11 bases in between. Germline-derived CDR1 and CDR2 are SGDLS and YYNGEE. This CDR3 spans 16 amino acids. CDR3 in DNA: TGTGCCAGCAGCGTAGATCGACTTGATAACACCGGGGAGCTGTTTTTT. Translation gives CASSVDRLDNTGELFF. The whole variable domain, filled in from reference TRBV9 and TRBJ2-2, reads DSGVTQTPKHLITATGQRVTLRCSPRSGDLSVYWYQQSLDQGLQFLIQYYNGEERAKGNILERFSAQQFPDLHSELNLSSLELGDSALYFCASSVDRLDNTGELFFGEGSRLTVL.

V is TRBV5-6 and J is TRBJ2-3; TRBD1 aligns across 10 bases. V lost 4 bases to trimming and J lost 0 bases; unmatched junction nucleotides: 5. Germline CDR1 is SGHDT and CDR2 is YYEEEE. The CDR3 is 16 amino acids. CDR3 sequence reads: CASSVPGQGSTDTQYF. The CDR3 DNA reads TGTGCCAGCAGCGTGCCGGGACAGGGGAGCACAGATACGCAGTATTTT.

The gene calls are TRBV4-1 and TRBJ2-1; weak D call: TRBD2 (5 bases). Trimming removed 0 bases from V and 12 bases from J, with 21 bases in between. Germline loops: CDR1 MGHRA, CDR2 YSYEKL. The CDR3 extends over 16 amino acids. CDR3 DNA sequence: TGCGCCAGCAGCCAAGACGGGGTAGCCGGAAGGAGAATGCAGTTCTTC. Protein: CASSQDGVAGRRMQFF.

The chain joins TRBV6-5 to TRBJ1-2; 8 nucleotides match TRBD1. Germline V gene lookup returns CDR1 MNHEY and CDR2 SVGAGI. The CDR3 totals 15 residues. V shed 6 bases and J 7 bases; nucleotides not matched to a gene: 13. CDR3 amino acids: CASSGTGRRFSGYTF. DNA for the CDR3: TGTGCCAGCAGCGGGACAGGCAGACGTTTCTCTGGCTACACCTTC.

This rearrangement joins TRBV18 to TRBJ1-1, with TRBD1 matching over 9 bases. There are 17 residues in the CDR3. Unmatched junction bases numbered 14, after V lost 3 bases and J lost 6 bases. Germline loops: CDR1 KGHSH, CDR2 LQKENI. This chain's CDR3 is CASSPVPGQGSVAEAFF. In DNA, the CDR3 is TGTGCCAGCTCACCGGTCCCGGGACAGGGTTCGGTGGCTGAAGCTTTCTTT. Based on the CDR3 plus reference TRBV18 and TRBJ1-1, the full variable domain is NAGVMQNPRHLVRRRGQEARLRCSPMKGHSHVYWYRQLPEEGLKFMVYLQKENIIDESGMPKERFSAEFPKEGPSILRIQQVVRGDSAAYFCASSPVPGQGSVAEAFFGQGTRLTVV.

The chain links TRBV5-1 to TRBJ2-7; D is perhaps TRBD1 (5 bases). V was pared by 6 bases and J by 5 bases, with 18 bases between. There are 14 residues in the CDR3. Germline CDR1 and CDR2: SGHRS and YFSETQ. CDR3 coding DNA: TGCGCCAGCATTCCGGTGGGTGGGGCAGACGAGCAGTACTTC. Translating gives CASIPVGGADEQYF.

V usage is TRBV2 and J usage is TRBJ2-5; 12 bases map to TRBD2. Gene TRBJ2-7 matches the end of the DNA better, so the J call may be wrong. CDR1 is SNHLY and CDR2 is FYNNEI in the germline V gene. The length of the CDR3 is 16 residues. The CDR3 protein is CASSYNPTSGRREQYF. In DNA form, the CDR3 reads TGTGCCAGCAGTTACAACCCGACTAGCGGGAGACGCGAGCAGTACTTC.

The genes are TRBV27 and TRBJ1-6; D is perhaps TRBD1 (6 bases). Trimming pared 6 bases from V and 7 bases from J, leaving 16 bases between. The CDR3 consists of 15 residues. Germline CDR1 MNHEY, CDR2 SMNVEV (reference sequence). This chain's CDR3 is CASSSGHTSNSPLHF. DNA of the CDR3: TGTGCCAGCAGCTCGGGACATACCTCCAATTCACCCCTCCACTTT.

The J gene is TRBJ2-7, the V gene TRBV20-1; TRBD1 matches at 7 bases. V was clipped by 6 bases and J by 6 bases; unmatched bases: 5. The CDR3 has 11 residues. Germline V CDR1 and CDR2: DFQATT, SNEGSKA (reference sequence). CDR3 loop: CSATGISEQYF. CDR3 DNA: TGCAGTGCGACAGGGATCTCCGAGCAGTACTTC.

V is TRBV9 and J is TRBJ2-1; the D gene is possibly TRBD1 (6 bases). The germline V gene encodes CDR1 SGDLS and CDR2 YYNGEE. V was pared by 3 bases and J by 0 bases, with 13 bases between. The CDR3 contains 16 residues. The CDR3 DNA reads as TGTGCCAGCAGCGGCCCCGGACAGCCCTCCTACAATGAGCAGTTCTTC. Translating gives CASSGPGQPSYNEQFF.